This T cell receptor beta chain was captured in a study of T cells after yellow fever vaccination. Study observations and caveats: A weaker but faster secondary response was observed, peaking on day 5 versus 15. Only a minor proportion of clonotypes was detected across both CD4 and CD8 compartments.

Researchers made TCR cDNA using 5'RACE template switching, and this step added a universal primer site and UMIs. From the 5' RACE reads, TCRdb called clonotypes with MiXCR, one entry per CDR3 protein. This sample has approximately 160,000 distinct CDR3 sequences, with 7% to 10% found just once. This clonotype showed up just a few times. Its antigen is unidentified. This CDR3 region has 13 residues. Germline V gene sequence: CDR1 SNHLY, CDR2 FYNNEI. Between the trimmed V and J ends, which lost 3 bases and 3 bases, there was a span of 8 bases. The chain couples TRBV2 to TRBJ2-5; D is undetermined. The sample here was CD8+ T cells sorted from PBMCs, taken 45 days after the yellow fever booster vaccination. The TCR was taken from a young man who received the YFV17D yellow fever vaccine. In nucleotides, the CDR3 is TGTGCCAGCAGTGAGGGTACAAAAGAGACCCAGTACTTC. This translates into CASSEGTKETQYF.